The 32 T cell receptor beta chains below come from one sample, sequenced in a study of cytotoxic CD8 clonotypes in ibrutinib-treated CLL. Clones were read by immunoSEQ multiplex PCR, and TCRdb kept only the in-frame ones, dropping some. This table has 130,000 or so clones, around three quarters appearing once. The sequenced sample was PBMCs, obtained after 12 months of ibrutinib treatment. These receptor sequences come from a human donor with chronic lymphocytic leukemia.

The CDR3 DNA reads TGTGCCAGTAGTATAGGGTCTAGCGTGAACACCGGGGAGCTGTTTTTT. Translated: CASSIGSSVNTGELFF. The chain links TRBV19 to TRBJ2-2; D possibly corresponds to TRBD2 (6 bases). CDR3 length: 16 residues. With 1 base removed from V and 1 base from J, the gap between germline ends came to 10 bases. From germline, CDR1 is LNHDA and CDR2 SQIVND (reference sequence). Drawing the rest from reference TRBV19 and TRBJ2-2, the complete variable domain is DGGITQSPKYLFRKEGQNVTLSCEQNLNHDAMYWYRQDPGQGLRLIYYSQIVNDFQKGDIAEGYSVSREKKESFPLTVTSAQKNPTAFYLCASSIGSSVNTGELFFGEGSRLTVL.

The chain links TRBV28 to TRBJ1-6, with TRBD1 matching over 8 bases. Germline V gives CDR1 MDHEN, CDR2 SYDVKM. The CDR3 is 16 residues long. V dropped 6 bases and J dropped 5; count of bases not matched to a gene: 9. CDR3 residues: CASSYPTTGDNSPLHF. CDR3 DNA sequence: TGTGCCAGCAGCTACCCAACGACAGGGGATAATTCACCCCTCCACTTT.

This clone was picked up one time. The CDR3: CASSPGTSVETQYF. CDR3 coding DNA: TGCGCCAGCAGCCCCGGGACTAGCGTGGAGACCCAGTACTTC. The rearrangement joins TRBV5-1 to TRBJ2-5; 10 bases fit TRBD2. The CDR3 loop spans 14 amino acids. With V trimmed by 4 bases and J by 5 bases, 5 bases remained unmatched. Germline V lookup: CDR1 SGHRS, CDR2 YFSETQ.

The V and J genes are TRBV27 and TRBJ2-1; no reliable D call. The CDR3 loop spans 15 amino acids. The V end was cut by 3 bases, the J end by 5 bases, with 14 bases between. The germline V gene has CDR1 MNHEY and CDR2 SMNVEV (reference sequence). Here the CDR3 reads CASSLTQTFNNEQFF. In nucleotides, the CDR3 is TGTGCCAGCAGTTTGACACAGACTTTTAACAATGAGCAGTTCTTC.

The chain has TRBV4-1 and TRBJ1-2, with 11 bases aligning to TRBD1. CDR1 is MGHRA and CDR2 is YSYEKL in the germline V gene. V gave up 0 bases and J gave up 7 bases; unmatched junction bases: 7. The length of the CDR3 is 16 residues. The CDR3, as DNA: TGCGCCAGCAGCCAAGATCCCGGACAGGGGGCGGTTGGCTACACCTTC. As protein: CASSQDPGQGAVGYTF.

The chain carries TRBV5-5 and TRBJ1-6; D is undetermined. Trimming took 0 bases from V and 8 from J, leaving 9 bases between them. In germline, CDR1 is SGHKS, CDR2 YYEKEE (reference sequence). This CDR3 region has 14 residues. In DNA form, the CDR3 reads TGTGCCAGCAGCTTGGGGCGCGACTATTCACCCCTCCACTTT. Translation: CASSLGRDYSPLHF.

This chain uses TRBV6-6 with TRBJ1-1; D is unclear. The V end was cut by 4 bases, the J end by 4 bases, with 13 bases between. The V gene's germline CDR1 is MNHNY and CDR2 SVGAGI (reference sequence). The CDR3 contains 14 residues. The CDR3 loop is CASSLGRAFTEAFF. CDR3 coding DNA: TGTGCCAGCAGTTTAGGACGGGCTTTCACTGAAGCTTTCTTT.

This chain uses TRBV7-9 with TRBJ2-7; no firm D call. This CDR3 comprises 13 residues. The V end lost 3 bases, the J end lost 6 bases, and 12 bases lay between the germline ends. From germline, CDR1 is SEHNR and CDR2 FQNEAQ (reference sequence). For the CDR3, the DNA is TGTGCCAGCAGCTTCGGTTCAGGTCCCGAGCAGTACTTC. Translated: CASSFGSGPEQYF.

This clone has only one observation. This chain connects TRBV28 to TRBJ2-7, with 12 bases fitting TRBD2. CDR1 and CDR2 from the germline V gene are MDHEN and SYDVKM. Losses at the gene ends were 6 bases for V and 6 bases for J; bases not matched to a gene: 15. This CDR3 region has 17 residues. The chain's CDR3 is CASSDSGTSGYYGEQYF. The CDR3 nucleotides read TGTGCCAGCAGCGACTCAGGGACTAGCGGGTATTACGGCGAGCAGTACTTC. Supplemented by reference TRBV28 and TRBJ2-7, the full variable domain reads DVKVTQSSRYLVKRTGEKVFLECVQDMDHENMFWYRQDPGLGLRLIYFSYDVKMKEKGDIPEGYSVSREKKERFSLILESASTNQTSMYLCASSDSGTSGYYGEQYFGPGTRLTVT.

The rearrangement uses TRBV30 and TRBJ2-1, with 9 nucleotides matching TRBD2. Per the germline V gene, CDR1 is GTSNPN and CDR2 is SVGIG (reference sequence). V shed 4 bases and J 0 bases; nucleotides not matched to a gene: 4. CDR3 length equals 15 residues. CDR3 bases: TGTGCCTGGACAAGCGGGGGGTACTCCTACAATGAGCAGTTCTTC. Protein product: CAWTSGGYSYNEQFF.

The chain has TRBV5-5 and TRBJ2-4; no clear D. The CDR3 is 11 amino acids. The germline V gene has CDR1 SGHKS and CDR2 YYEKEE (reference sequence). V was shortened by 4 bases and J by 4 bases, with 3 bases between the two germline ends. CDR3 in amino acids: CASSTKNIQYF. In nucleotides, the CDR3 is TGTGCCAGCAGCACAAAAAACATTCAGTACTTC.

The CDR3 bases are TGCGCCAGCAGCCAAGAACGAGGTTCTGGTGAGCAGTACTTC. Its translation is CASSQERGSGEQYF. The gene calls are TRBV4-3 and TRBJ2-7, with no clear D. V lost 0 bases to trimming and J lost 7 bases, with 13 bases between them. CDR1 LGHNA and CDR2 YSLEER come from the germline V gene. The CDR3 spans 14 residues.

This clone was seen more than once but under ten times. The chain couples TRBV27 to TRBJ2-7; TRBD2 might be the D (6 bases). CDR1 MNHEY and CDR2 SMNVEV come from the germline V gene (reference sequence). The V gene lost 8 bases and the J gene lost 4 bases, with 15 bases spanning the gap. There are 13 residues in the CDR3. CDR3 nucleotides: TGTGCCAGCGGGGTTGCGGGGTTGTACGAGCAGTACTTC. Protein sequence: CASGVAGLYEQYF.

The rearrangement uses TRBV4-3 and TRBJ2-1; TRBD2 matches at 14 bases. V lost 1 base and J lost 7; bases outside the gene matches: 18. The CDR3 has 21 amino acids. From germline, CDR1 is LGHNA and CDR2 YSLEER. The CDR3 is CASSQVSTPGTSGRSWNEQFF. As DNA, the CDR3 is TGCGCCAGCAGCCAAGTTTCTACCCCCGGGACTAGCGGGAGAAGTTGGAATGAGCAGTTCTTC.

The genes are TRBV9 and TRBJ2-7; 9 bases line up with TRBD2. V trimming: 3 bases; J trimming: 0 bases; junction bases outside the gene matches: 13. The CDR3 is 18 residues long. Germline V gives CDR1 SGDLS, CDR2 YYNGEE. CDR3 in DNA: TGTGCCAGCAGCGCAGGAACCTTGGCTAGCGGGGCCTCCTACGAGCAGTACTTC. It codes for CASSAGTLASGASYEQYF.

This clone was detected a few times. The chain carries TRBV14 and TRBJ2-7; D remains unclear. In germline, CDR1 is SGHDN, CDR2 FVKESK. This CDR3 is 16 amino acids long. The V and J ends lost 4 bases and 0 bases respectively, with 16 bases between them. The CDR3 DNA sequence: TGTGCCAGCAGCCCCGTCCCCGCTGCTAGCTCCTACGAGCAGTACTTC. Protein product: CASSPVPAASSYEQYF.

CDR3 coding DNA: TGTGCCAGCAGCTTAGATTTGGACAGATCGAGTCAGCCCCAGCATTTT. It specifies CASSLDLDRSSQPQHF. The rearrangement uses TRBV11-2 and TRBJ1-5; D is possibly TRBD1 (6 bases). Per germline, CDR1 SGHAT and CDR2 FQNNGV. Deletions cut 0 bases from V and 6 bases from J, with 15 bases between. This CDR3 has 16 residues.

Only one count was recorded for this clone. CDR3 protein: CATTEFQETQYF. The CDR3 nucleotides read TGTGCCACCACAGAGTTCCAAGAGACCCAGTACTTC. The chain uses TRBV2 and TRBJ2-5; no definite D call. V gave up 10 bases and J gave up 1 base, with 10 bases separating them. CDR3 size: 12 residues. CDR1 is SNHLY, CDR2 FYNNEI, per germline.

This clone was recorded a few times. The genes are TRBV27 and TRBJ2-7; D perhaps matches TRBD1 (8 bases). The germline gives CDR1 MNHEY, CDR2 SMNVEV (reference sequence). The V end was cut by 4 bases, the J end by 3 bases, with 16 bases between. The CDR3 sequence is 15 residues long. CDR3 sequence: CASSSPQGGIYEQYF. The CDR3 DNA follows: TGTGCCAGCAGTTCACCACAGGGGGGGATCTACGAGCAGTACTTC.

This clone was picked up a small number of times. The rearrangement joins TRBV15 to TRBJ2-5; D gene ambiguous. This CDR3 has 15 residues. V lost 0 bases and J lost 1, with 9 bases in between. Germline values: CDR1 LNHNV, CDR2 YYDKDF (reference sequence). CDR3 DNA sequence: TGTGCCACCAGCAGAGAAACGGCAGGCCAAGAGACCCAGTACTTC. Residues: CATSRETAGQETQYF.

The CDR3 here is CASSDLAGERHGYTF. CDR3 nucleotide sequence: TGTGCCAGCAGTGATTTGGCAGGGGAACGCCATGGCTACACCTTC. J is TRBJ1-2 and V is TRBV6-1; tentative D call: TRBD1 (6 bases). The germline V and J ends were trimmed by 3 bases and 6 bases, with 17 bases remaining between them. CDR3 length: 15 residues. From germline, CDR1 is MNHNS and CDR2 SASEGT.

The rearrangement links TRBV13 to TRBJ2-3; 13 bases align to TRBD2. With V trimmed by 2 bases and J by 1 base, 9 bases remained unmatched. This CDR3 contains 19 residues. CDR1 PRHDT and CDR2 FYEKMQ come from the germline V gene (reference sequence). CDR3 protein: CASSLIGGLAGVGTDTQYF. DNA of the CDR3: TGTGCCAGCAGCTTAATAGGAGGACTAGCGGGGGTCGGCACAGATACGCAGTATTTT.

A word on this clone: This sample also contains other DNA sequences that code for the same CDR3. V is TRBV18 and J is TRBJ2-7; the match to TRBD1 covers 11 bases. The CDR3 has 15 residues. The V gene end was trimmed by 3 bases and the J gene end by 2 bases; junction bases not matched to a gene: 3. CDR1 is KGHSH and CDR2 is LQKENI in the germline V gene. The CDR3 bases are TGTGCCAGCTCACCGCCGGGACAGGGGGCCTACGAGCAGTACTTC. Translation: CASSPPGQGAYEQYF.

Only a few counts were recorded for this clone. The chain recombines TRBV5-1 with TRBJ2-7; D perhaps matches TRBD2 (5 bases). Trimming took off 3 bases at V and 6 bases at J, with 13 bases between the two ends. The CDR3 spans 13 residues. CDR1 and CDR2 (germline): SGHRS, YFSETQ. In DNA form, the CDR3 reads TGCGCCAGCAGCTCACCACGGACTCCCGAGCAGTACTTC. Its protein is CASSSPRTPEQYF.

The CDR3 region has the DNA TGTGCCAGCTCACCCACACAAACAGGGGCCGTGGAGACCCAGTACTTC. This encodes CASSPTQTGAVETQYF. This sequence joins TRBV18 and TRBJ2-5; 7 nucleotides agree with TRBD1. Per germline, CDR1 KGHSH and CDR2 LQKENI. The length of the CDR3 is 16 residues. The trim removed 3 bases at V and 5 bases at J, leaving 12 bases unmatched.

V and J are TRBV25-1 and TRBJ2-7; 8 nucleotides align to TRBD1. The V segment lost 6 bases and the J segment 5 bases; nucleotides outside the gene matches: 6. Germline-derived CDR1 and CDR2 are MGHDK and SYGVNS. CDR3 size: 13 residues. CDR3: CASRDRVSHEQYF. The CDR3 DNA is TGTGCCAGCAGGGACAGGGTATCTCACGAGCAGTACTTC.

This clone was detected a few times. The V and J genes are TRBV7-9 and TRBJ1-5; D not resolved. CDR3 length: 14 residues. With 5 bases removed from V and 0 bases from J, the gap between germline ends came to 8 bases. CDR1 SEHNR and CDR2 FQNEAQ come from the germline V gene (reference sequence). The CDR3 nucleotides are TGTGCCAGCAGCGAGCAGAATAGCAATCAGCCCCAGCATTTT. Amino acids: CASSEQNSNQPQHF.

This sequence joins TRBV29-1 and TRBJ2-5, with TRBD2 as a possible D gene (6 bases). Trimming pared 4 bases from V and 5 bases from J, leaving 11 bases between. CDR1 is SQVTM, CDR2 ANQGSEA, per germline. The CDR3 consists of 12 residues. The CDR3 region has the DNA TGCAGCGTTGGGGGGGTCGTGGAGACCCAGTACTTC. Its protein is CSVGGVVETQYF.

The chain combines TRBV7-3 with TRBJ2-7, with 10 bases fitting TRBD2. V shed 5 bases, J shed 2 bases, and the junction held 6 bases outside the gene matches. The CDR3 covers 15 residues. From germline, CDR1 is SGHTA and CDR2 FQGTGA. The CDR3, as DNA: TGTGCCAGCAGCCCAACGGGACTAGCGACCTACGAGCAGTACTTC. This encodes CASSPTGLATYEQYF. Full variable domain (rest looked up from reference TRBV7-3 and TRBJ2-7): GAGVSQTPSNKVTEKGKYVELRCDPISGHTALYWYRQSLGQGPEFLIYFQGTGAADDSGLPNDRFFAVRPEGSVSTLKIQRTERGDSAVYLCASSPTGLATYEQYFGPGTRLTVT.

The rearrangement uses TRBV4-1 and TRBJ2-7, with a weak D call TRBD1 (7 bases). The germline CDR1 and CDR2 sequences are MGHRA and YSYEKL. Trimming stripped 1 base from V and 3 bases from J, with 16 bases between. This CDR3 is 16 amino acids long. CDR3 in DNA: TGCGCCAGCAGCCAAGGAATGGGCAGGGGGGTCTACGAGCAGTACTTC. Amino acids: CASSQGMGRGVYEQYF.

This clone occurred once. The chain recombines TRBV19 with TRBJ1-2; D might be TRBD1 (6 bases). Trimming pared 6 bases from V and 1 base from J, leaving 21 bases between. CDR1 LNHDA and CDR2 SQIVND come from the germline V gene (reference sequence). The CDR3 consists of 17 residues. The CDR3 DNA reads as TGTGCCAGTAGCCAAACACCACACAGGGATGATAACTATGGCTACACCTTC. This encodes CASSQTPHRDDNYGYTF.

The chain employs TRBV7-9 and TRBJ2-7, with a weak D call TRBD2 (6 bases). Trimming removed 5 bases from V and 2 bases from J, with 13 bases in between. The germline gives CDR1 SEHNR, CDR2 FQNEAQ (reference sequence). This CDR3 has 14 amino acids. This CDR3 reads CASSLRDAAYEQYF. The CDR3 DNA reads TGTGCCAGCAGCCTGCGGGACGCAGCCTACGAGCAGTACTTC.